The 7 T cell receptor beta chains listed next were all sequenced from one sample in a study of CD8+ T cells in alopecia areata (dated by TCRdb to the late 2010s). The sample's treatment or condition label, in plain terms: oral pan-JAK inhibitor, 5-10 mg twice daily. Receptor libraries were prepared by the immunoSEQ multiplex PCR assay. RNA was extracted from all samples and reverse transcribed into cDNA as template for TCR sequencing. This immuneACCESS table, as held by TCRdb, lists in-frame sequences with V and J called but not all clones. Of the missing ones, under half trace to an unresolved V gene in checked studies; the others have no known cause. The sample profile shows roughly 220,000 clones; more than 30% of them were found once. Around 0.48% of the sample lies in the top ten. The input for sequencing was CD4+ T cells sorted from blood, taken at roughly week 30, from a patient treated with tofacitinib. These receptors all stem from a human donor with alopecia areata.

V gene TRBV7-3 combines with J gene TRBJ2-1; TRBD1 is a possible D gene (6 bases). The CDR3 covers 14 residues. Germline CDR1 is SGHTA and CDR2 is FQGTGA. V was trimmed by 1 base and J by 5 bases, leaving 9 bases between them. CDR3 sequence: CASSLSRGDNEQFF. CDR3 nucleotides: TGTGCCAGCAGCTTAAGCAGGGGAGACAATGAGCAGTTCTTC. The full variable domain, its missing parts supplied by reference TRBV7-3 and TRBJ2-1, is GAGVSQTPSNKVTEKGKYVELRCDPISGHTALYWYRQSLGQGPEFLIYFQGTGAADDSGLPNDRFFAVRPEGSVSTLKIQRTERGDSAVYLCASSLSRGDNEQFFGPGTRLTVL.

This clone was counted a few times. The CDR3 coding sequence is TGTGCTTTCGGGTACATCGGGGCTAACTATGGCTACACCTTC. Translating gives CAFGYIGANYGYTF. The chain employs TRBV30 and TRBJ1-2; no clear D gene. CDR3 length: 14 residues. Germline V gives CDR1 GTSNPN, CDR2 SVGIG (reference sequence).

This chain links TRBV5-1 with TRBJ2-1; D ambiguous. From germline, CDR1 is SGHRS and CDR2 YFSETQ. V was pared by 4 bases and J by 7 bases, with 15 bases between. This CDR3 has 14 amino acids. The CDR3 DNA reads TGCGCCAGCAGCCTCCTGGCACAGCCGAATGAGCAGTTCTTC. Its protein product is CASSLLAQPNEQFF.

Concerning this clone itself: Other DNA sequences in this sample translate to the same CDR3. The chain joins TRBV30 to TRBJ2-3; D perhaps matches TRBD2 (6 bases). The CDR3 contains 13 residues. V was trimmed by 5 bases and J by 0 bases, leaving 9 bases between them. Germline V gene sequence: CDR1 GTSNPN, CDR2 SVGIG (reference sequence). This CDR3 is CAWAGGSTDTQYF. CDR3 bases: TGTGCCTGGGCCGGGGGTAGCACAGATACGCAGTATTTT.

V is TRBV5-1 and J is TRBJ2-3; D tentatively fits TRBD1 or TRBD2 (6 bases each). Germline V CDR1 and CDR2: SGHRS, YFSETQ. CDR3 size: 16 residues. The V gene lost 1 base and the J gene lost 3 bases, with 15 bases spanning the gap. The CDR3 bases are TGCGCCAGCAGCTTGTCAGGGGAGGTAACTACAGATACGCAGTATTTT. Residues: CASSLSGEVTTDTQYF.

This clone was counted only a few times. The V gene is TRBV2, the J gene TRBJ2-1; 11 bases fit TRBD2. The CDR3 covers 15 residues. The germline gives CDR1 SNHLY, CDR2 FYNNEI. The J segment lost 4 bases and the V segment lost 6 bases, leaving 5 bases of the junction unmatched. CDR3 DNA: TGTGCCAGCAGAAAACTAGCGGGAGAGTACAATGAGCAGTTCTTC. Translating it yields CASRKLAGEYNEQFF.

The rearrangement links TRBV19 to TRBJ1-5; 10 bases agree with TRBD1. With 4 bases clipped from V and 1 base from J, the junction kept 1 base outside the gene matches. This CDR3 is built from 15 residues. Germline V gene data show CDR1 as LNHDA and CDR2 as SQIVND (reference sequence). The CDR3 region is CASSTGQGSNQPQHF. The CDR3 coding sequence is TGTGCCAGTAGTACGGGACAGGGGAGCAATCAGCCCCAGCATTTT.